Listed here are 23 T cell receptor beta chains from one sample, sequenced in a study of CD8 T cells in Susac syndrome. It was with random hexamers that roughly 0.45 to 1 ug RNA was reverse transcribed. Via MiXCR, TCRdb re-called the immunoSEQ multiplex PCR reads, giving one row per CDR3 protein. In the table there are around 200,000 distinct CDR3 sequences, 85% to 95% of which are singletons. Sequenced sample: CD4+ T cells from PBMCs. The origin of the receptors is a human donor with multiple sclerosis.

The chain is built from TRBV29-1 and TRBJ2-2, with 8 bases aligning to TRBD2. Trimming at V came to 4 bases and at J to 1 base, leaving 2 bases not matched to a gene. The V gene's germline CDR1 is SQVTM and CDR2 ANQGSEA. The length of the CDR3 is 14 residues. This CDR3 is CSVVAGGNTGELFF. The CDR3 DNA reads TGCAGCGTTGTTGCGGGGGGGAACACCGGGGAGCTGTTTTTT.

The chain combines TRBV5-1 with TRBJ2-5; TRBD2 might be the D (5 bases). The V and J ends lost 4 bases and 3 bases respectively, with 13 bases between them. CDR1 and CDR2 from the germline V gene are SGHRS and YFSETQ. CDR3 length: 14 residues. CDR3 sequence reads: CASSPGNSKETQYF. The CDR3 nucleotides are TGCGCCAGCAGCCCGGGGAATAGTAAAGAGACCCAGTACTTC. Filled out from reference TRBV5-1 and TRBJ2-5, the complete variable domain reads KAGVTQTPRYLIKTRGQQVTLSCSPISGHRSVSWYQQTPGQGLQFLFEYFSETQRNKGNFPGRFSGRQFSNSRSEMNVSTLELGDSALYLCASSPGNSKETQYFGPGTRLLVL.

This clonotype was counted once. This chain uses TRBV20-1 with TRBJ2-7, with TRBD2 identical over 9 bases. Germline V gene lookup returns CDR1 DFQATT and CDR2 SNEGSKA (reference sequence). This CDR3 comprises 14 residues. The V and J ends lost 0 bases and 4 bases, in that order; junction bases with no gene match: 4. The CDR3: CSARDVTSGYEQYV. The CDR3 DNA reads as TGCAGTGCTAGAGATGTCACTAGCGGGTACGAGCAGTACGTC.

The sample holds a few counts of this clonotype. The rearrangement uses TRBV11-2 and TRBJ2-1; tentative D call: TRBD2 (5 bases). Germline V lookup: CDR1 SGHAT, CDR2 FQNNGV. The length of the CDR3 is 15 residues. Deletions cut 5 bases from V and 3 bases from J, with 14 bases between. The CDR3 loop reads CASSQMGGGYNEQFF. CDR3 coding DNA: TGTGCCAGCAGCCAGATGGGTGGAGGCTACAATGAGCAGTTCTTC.

Only one count was recorded for this clonotype. V is TRBV6-1 and J is TRBJ1-6, with D uncertain. The CDR3 totals 13 residues. V was trimmed by 9 bases and J by 4 bases, leaving 10 bases between them. Germline assignment: CDR1 MNHNS and CDR2 SASEGT. The CDR3 coding sequence is TGTGCCAGTTCGGACGGTTATAATTCACCCCTCCACTTT. The encoded protein is CASSDGYNSPLHF.

This clonotype was recorded only once. The genes are TRBV3-1 and TRBJ2-7; TRBD1 aligns across 7 bases. The V gene end was trimmed by 7 bases and the J gene end by 5 bases; junction bases not matched to a gene: 2. Germline V gives CDR1 LGHDT, CDR2 YNNKEL (reference sequence). The CDR3 totals 11 residues. The CDR3 DNA is TGTGCCAGCAAGGGGGCCCACGAGCAGTACTTC. Protein sequence: CASKGAHEQYF.

The chain recombines TRBV24-1 with TRBJ2-7; 9 bases match TRBD1. The V and J ends lost 3 bases and 6 bases, in that order; junction bases with no gene match: 11. Germline values: CDR1 KGHDR, CDR2 SFDVKD. This CDR3 comprises 16 residues. CDR3 sequence (DNA): TGTGCCACCAGTGATCTTCGGGACAGGGTATTCTCCGAGCAGTACGTC. Amino acid sequence: CATSDLRDRVFSEQYV.

The J gene is TRBJ2-3, the V gene TRBV20-1, with D uncertain. The V and J ends lost 1 base and 4 bases respectively, with 6 bases between them. CDR1 is DFQATT and CDR2 is SNEGSKA in the germline V gene (reference sequence). There are 12 residues in the CDR3. The CDR3 sequence: CSARGVSDTQYF. DNA for the CDR3: TGCAGTGCTAGAGGCGTGTCAGATACGCAGTATTTT.

V usage is TRBV4-2 and J usage is TRBJ2-7, with D perhaps matching TRBD1 (6 bases). Germline assignment: CDR1 LGHNA and CDR2 YNFKEQ. V was shortened by 0 bases and J by 3 bases, with 12 bases between the two germline ends. CDR3 length equals 15 residues. CDR3 in amino acids: CASSQERDTNYEQYF. In DNA form, the CDR3 reads TGTGCCAGCAGCCAAGAGAGGGACACGAACTACGAGCAGTACTTC.

V is TRBV2 and J is TRBJ1-5; TRBD1 matches at 10 bases. The CDR3 runs 15 residues. V shed 7 bases, J shed 6 bases, and the junction held 9 bases outside the gene matches. Germline V gene data show CDR1 as SNHLY and CDR2 as FYNNEI. CDR3 loop: CASNRDRGAIQPQHF. The CDR3 nucleotides read TGTGCCAGCAACCGGGACAGGGGCGCGATTCAGCCCCAGCATTTT.

The CDR3 DNA sequence: TGTGCCAGCAGCTTAGGAGGGGACGCCTACGAGCAGTACGTC. It translates to CASSLGGDAYEQYV. The gene calls are TRBV7-9 and TRBJ2-7, with D perhaps matching TRBD1 or TRBD2 (5 bases each). Germline V gene sequence: CDR1 SEHNR, CDR2 FQNEAQ (reference sequence). The V end was cut by 1 base, the J end by 2 bases, with 9 bases between. This CDR3 spans 14 amino acids.

V is TRBV29-1 and J is TRBJ2-7; a weak D match, TRBD1 (6 bases). Trimming took 4 bases from V and 4 from J, leaving 17 bases between them. Germline V CDR1 and CDR2: SQVTM, ANQGSEA. The CDR3 spans 14 residues. CDR3: CSVVPRTDRYEQYF. The CDR3 DNA reads TGCAGCGTTGTACCTCGGACAGACCGTTACGAGCAGTACTTC.

The V gene is TRBV3-1, the J gene TRBJ2-3; perhaps D is TRBD1 or TRBD2 (5 bases each). V dropped 5 bases and J dropped 3 bases, with 21 bases sitting between them. The CDR3 length is 17 residues. Germline V gene sequence: CDR1 LGHDT, CDR2 YNNKEL (reference sequence). The CDR3 protein is CASSLRGAGEFTDTQYF. CDR3 bases: TGTGCCAGCAGCTTAAGAGGGGCAGGTGAATTTACAGATACGCAGTATTTT.

The J gene is TRBJ2-3, the V gene TRBV7-9; no reliable D call. Trimming cost V 8 bases and J 4 bases, with 13 bases left between them. Germline V CDR1 and CDR2: SEHNR, FQNEAQ (reference sequence). The CDR3 consists of 13 residues. For the CDR3, the DNA is TGTGCCAGCCTTAGCCCGGCGGCAGATACGCAGTATTTT. Protein sequence: CASLSPAADTQYF.

This sequence joins TRBV4-2 and TRBJ2-3; D call uncertain. The CDR3 spans 16 residues. Trimming left V 0 bases short and J 4 bases short, with 14 bases between. Germline V gene sequence: CDR1 LGHNA, CDR2 YNFKEQ. CDR3 DNA: TGTGCCAGCAGCCAAGAACACAGCGCTAACGCAGATACGCAGTATTTT. This translates into CASSQEHSANADTQYF.

This clonotype occurred once. The chain uses TRBV29-1 and TRBJ1-1; the match to TRBD1 covers 7 bases. In germline, CDR1 is SQVTM, CDR2 ANQGSEA. This CDR3 region has 14 residues. Trimming cost V 4 bases and J 3 bases; bases outside gene matches: 8. CDR3 coding DNA: TGCAGCGTTGCCCCGACAGGGAGGGACACTGAAGCTTTCTTT. This sequence encodes CSVAPTGRDTEAFF.

The chain couples TRBV4-1 to TRBJ2-4, with a tentative D call TRBD1 (5 bases). Trimming left V 1 base short and J 6 bases short, with 13 bases between. The CDR3 spans 15 residues. Germline values: CDR1 MGHRA, CDR2 YSYEKL. The CDR3 DNA reads as TGCGCCAGCAGCCAAGGGGATGGCAGGGCAAACATTCAGTACTTC. This translates into CASSQGDGRANIQYF.

The rearrangement links TRBV3-1 to TRBJ1-5; D ambiguous. The length of the CDR3 is 15 residues. V was cut by 0 bases and J by 0 bases, with 6 bases left in between. Germline CDR1 reads LGHDT; CDR2 reads YNNKEL (reference sequence). DNA of the CDR3: TGTGCCAGCAGCCAAGATTTGTATAGCAATCAGCCCCAGCATTTT. Its translation: CASSQDLYSNQPQHF. The full variable domain, rest sourced from reference TRBV3-1 and TRBJ1-5, is DTAVSQTPKYLVTQMGNDKSIKCEQNLGHDTMYWYKQDSKKFLKIMFSYNNKELIINETVPNRFSPKSPDKAHLNLHINSLELGDSAVYFCASSQDLYSNQPQHFGDGTRLSIL.

This chain connects TRBV2 to TRBJ2-3; D unresolved. Germline CDR1 and CDR2: SNHLY and FYNNEI. CDR3 length: 14 amino acids. V lost 6 bases to trimming and J lost 0 bases, with 10 bases between them. CDR3 in amino acids: CASRWGSSTDTQYF. DNA for the CDR3: TGTGCCAGCAGGTGGGGATCTAGCACAGATACGCAGTATTTT.

This chain joins TRBV9 and TRBJ1-6, with 7 bases that match TRBD1. Per the germline V gene, CDR1 is SGDLS and CDR2 is YYNGEE. The CDR3 consists of 15 residues. After removal of 0 bases from V and 6 bases from J, the junction contained 3 bases not matched to a gene. Here the CDR3 reads CASSVGGQSNSPLHF. CDR3 DNA: TGTGCCAGCAGCGTAGGGGGACAGAGTAATTCACCCCTCCACTTT.

The chain uses TRBV20-1 and TRBJ2-1, with D possibly TRBD2 on 6 matching bases. The V and J ends lost 7 bases and 2 bases respectively, with 15 bases between them. Germline V CDR1 and CDR2: DFQATT, SNEGSKA (reference sequence). The CDR3 spans 14 residues. The CDR3 coding sequence is TGCAGTGTGGGGGGACGCAAGACCTACAATGAGCAGTTCTTC. Protein: CSVGGRKTYNEQFF.

The chain couples TRBV7-2 to TRBJ1-6; TRBD1 matches 8 bases. CDR1 is SGHTA, CDR2 FQGNSA, per germline. The CDR3 runs 15 residues. Unmatched junction bases numbered 3, after V lost 1 base and J lost 7 bases. The CDR3 DNA sequence: TGTGCCAGCAGCTTAGTAGGGACAGGCAATTCACCCCTCCACTTT. Translation gives CASSLVGTGNSPLHF.

The V gene is TRBV3-1, the J gene TRBJ2-7; 7 nucleotides agree with TRBD1. The J segment lost 2 bases and the V segment lost 3 bases, leaving 7 bases of the junction unmatched. The germline V gene has CDR1 LGHDT and CDR2 YNNKEL (reference sequence). CDR3 length equals 15 residues. The CDR3: CASSQGRGGAYEQYF. The CDR3 nucleotides read TGTGCCAGCAGCCAGGGGAGAGGGGGCGCCTACGAGCAGTACTTC.